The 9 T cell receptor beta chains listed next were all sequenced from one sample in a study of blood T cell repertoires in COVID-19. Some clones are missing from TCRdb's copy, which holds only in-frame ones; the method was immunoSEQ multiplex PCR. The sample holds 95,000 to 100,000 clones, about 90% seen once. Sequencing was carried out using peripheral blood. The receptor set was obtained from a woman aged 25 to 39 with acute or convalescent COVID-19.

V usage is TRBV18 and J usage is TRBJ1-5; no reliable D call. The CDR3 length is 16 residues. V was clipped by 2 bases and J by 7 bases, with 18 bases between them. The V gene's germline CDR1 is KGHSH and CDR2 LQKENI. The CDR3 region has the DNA TGTGCCAGCTCACCAGGTCTATCACGTGAGGGCCAGCCCCAGCATTTT. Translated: CASSPGLSREGQPQHF.

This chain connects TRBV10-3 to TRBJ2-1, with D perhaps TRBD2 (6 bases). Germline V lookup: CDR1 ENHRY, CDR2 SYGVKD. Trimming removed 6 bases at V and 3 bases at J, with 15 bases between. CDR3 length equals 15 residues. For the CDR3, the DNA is TGTGCCATCAGCGGGGGTGGGGAGGACTACAATGAGCAGTTCTTC. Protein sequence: CAISGGGEDYNEQFF.

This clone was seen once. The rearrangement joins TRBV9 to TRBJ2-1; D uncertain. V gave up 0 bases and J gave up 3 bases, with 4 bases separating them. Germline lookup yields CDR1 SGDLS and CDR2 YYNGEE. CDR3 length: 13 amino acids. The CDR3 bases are TGTGCCAGCAGCGTAGGACACTACAATGAGCAGTTCTTC. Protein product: CASSVGHYNEQFF. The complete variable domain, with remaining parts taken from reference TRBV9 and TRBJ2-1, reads DSGVTQTPKHLITATGQRVTLRCSPRSGDLSVYWYQQSLDQGLQFLIQYYNGEERAKGNILERFSAQQFPDLHSELNLSSLELGDSALYFCASSVGHYNEQFFGPGTRLTVL.

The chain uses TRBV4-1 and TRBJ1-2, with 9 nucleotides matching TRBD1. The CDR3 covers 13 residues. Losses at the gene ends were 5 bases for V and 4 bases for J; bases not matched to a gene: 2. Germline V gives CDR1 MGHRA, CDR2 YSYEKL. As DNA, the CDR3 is TGCGCCAGCAGCGTGACAGGGGGCTATGGCTACACCTTC. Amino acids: CASSVTGGYGYTF.

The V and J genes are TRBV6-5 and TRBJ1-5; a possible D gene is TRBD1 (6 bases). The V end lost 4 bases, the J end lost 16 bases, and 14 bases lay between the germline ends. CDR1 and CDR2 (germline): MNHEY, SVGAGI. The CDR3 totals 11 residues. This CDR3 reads CASSSAGAEHF. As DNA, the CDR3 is TGTGCCAGCAGTTCGGCAGGGGCCGAACATTTT.

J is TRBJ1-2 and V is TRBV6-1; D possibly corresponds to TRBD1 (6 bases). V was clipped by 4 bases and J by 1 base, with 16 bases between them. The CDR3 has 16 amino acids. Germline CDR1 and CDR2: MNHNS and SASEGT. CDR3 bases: TGTGCCAGCAGTGCTTTCTCAGGACAGATTAACTATGGCTACACCTTC. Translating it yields CASSAFSGQINYGYTF.

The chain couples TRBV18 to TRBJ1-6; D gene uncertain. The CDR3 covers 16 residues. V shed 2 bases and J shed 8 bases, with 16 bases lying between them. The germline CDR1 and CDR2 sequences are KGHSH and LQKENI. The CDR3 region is CASSPNSIGWDSPLHF. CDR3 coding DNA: TGTGCCAGCTCACCAAACAGCATTGGTTGGGATTCACCCCTCCACTTT. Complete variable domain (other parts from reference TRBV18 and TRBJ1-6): NAGVMQNPRHLVRRRGQEARLRCSPMKGHSHVYWYRQLPEEGLKFMVYLQKENIIDESGMPKERFSAEFPKEGPSILRIQQVVRGDSAAYFCASSPNSIGWDSPLHFGNGTRLTVT.

CDR3 nucleotide sequence: TGCGCCAGCAGCCAAGACCTCACTAGCGGGGGTTACACAGATACGCAGTATTTT. Translated, it gives CASSQDLTSGGYTDTQYF. The chain employs TRBV4-1 and TRBJ2-3, with TRBD2 matching over 11 bases. Trimming cost V 0 bases and J 2 bases; bases outside gene matches: 7. This CDR3 is 18 amino acids long. CDR1 MGHRA and CDR2 YSYEKL come from the germline V gene.

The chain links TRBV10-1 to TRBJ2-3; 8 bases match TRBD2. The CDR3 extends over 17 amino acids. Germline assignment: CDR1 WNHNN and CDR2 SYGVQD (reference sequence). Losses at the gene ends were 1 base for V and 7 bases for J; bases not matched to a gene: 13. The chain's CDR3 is CASSEWGGAGALNTQYF. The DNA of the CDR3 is TGCGCCAGCAGTGAGTGGGGAGGAGCGGGGGCACTGAATACGCAGTATTTT.